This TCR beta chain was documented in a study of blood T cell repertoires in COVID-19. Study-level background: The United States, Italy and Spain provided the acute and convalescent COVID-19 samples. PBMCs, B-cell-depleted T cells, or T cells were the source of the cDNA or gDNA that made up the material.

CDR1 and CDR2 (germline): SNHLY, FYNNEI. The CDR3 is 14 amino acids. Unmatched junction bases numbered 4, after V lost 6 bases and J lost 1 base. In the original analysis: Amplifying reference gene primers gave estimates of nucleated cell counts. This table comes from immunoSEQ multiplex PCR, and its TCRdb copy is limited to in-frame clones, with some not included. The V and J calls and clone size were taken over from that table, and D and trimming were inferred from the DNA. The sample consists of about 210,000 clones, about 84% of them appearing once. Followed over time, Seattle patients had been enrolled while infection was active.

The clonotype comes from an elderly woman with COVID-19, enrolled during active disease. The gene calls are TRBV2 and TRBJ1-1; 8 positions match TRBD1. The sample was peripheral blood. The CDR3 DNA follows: TGTGCCAGCAGGAGGGACAGGCAGAACACTGAAGCTTTCTTT. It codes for CASRRDRQNTEAFF.